A selection of T cell receptor beta chains follows, all from one sample in a study of blood T cell repertoires in COVID-19. The protocol was immunoSEQ multiplex PCR, while the TCRdb copy is restricted to in-frame clones and leaves out a portion. This table has 210,000 or so clones, around four fifths appearing once. The sequencing sample was made of peripheral blood. The receptors here all came from a woman in her seventies with active or convalescent COVID-19. Both conserved end residues are part of each CDR3.

CDR3aa	v_gene	j_gene
CASSPTGLAAGELFF	TRBV7-9	TRBJ2-2
CASGRHRGSNQPQHF	TRBV5-8	TRBJ1-5
CASSVRQGAGYEQYF	TRBV9	TRBJ2-7
CAWSVKKGASNQPQHF	TRBV30	TRBJ1-5
CASSFSGIKSEQFF	TRBV10-1	TRBJ2-1
CASSSRGSETQYF	TRBV7-9	TRBJ2-5
CASSPRAGGPSTGELFF	TRBV5-1	TRBJ2-2
CASSTGRANTGELFF	TRBV19	TRBJ2-2
CASSVRGQSSGSIHEQFF	TRBV9	TRBJ2-1
CASSLQGATEAFF	TRBV6-5	TRBJ1-1
CASSFGQDNYGYTF	TRBV7-9	TRBJ1-2
CASSMDTFSNQPQHF	TRBV19	TRBJ1-5
CASSYSWEVNTEAFF	TRBV6-5	TRBJ1-1
CASHETTSGAGELFF	TRBV5-1	TRBJ2-2
CASSPGLAGQETQYF	TRBV18	TRBJ2-5
CASSPGQGLAGGYEQYF	TRBV18	TRBJ2-7
CASWATGVETQYF	TRBV18	TRBJ2-5
CASSQQVWDRQGAFF	TRBV5-1	TRBJ1-1
CASSPGGVHEKLFF	TRBV9	TRBJ1-4
CASSVAGRSGETQYF	TRBV9	TRBJ2-5
CASSPRREAFF	TRBV28	TRBJ1-1
CASSPRSVGWGQPKYEQYF	TRBV18	TRBJ2-7
CASSLETGATGELFF	TRBV7-7	TRBJ2-2
CASSLLAGATYEQYF	TRBV25-1	TRBJ2-7
CASSLLFTGGSTNEKLFF	TRBV5-1	TRBJ1-4
CASSTRLAGVFGEQFF	TRBV5-5	TRBJ2-1
CASSSLLPNEQFF	TRBV9	TRBJ2-1
CASSPARGLGLYGYTF	TRBV28	TRBJ1-2
CAISRQNNEQFF	TRBV10-3	TRBJ2-1
CASSLRRVDEQYF	TRBV5-1	TRBJ2-7
CAISESKTGMNTEAFF	TRBV10-3	TRBJ1-1
CASSEARLAGTGDTQYF	TRBV2	TRBJ2-3
CASSLRMRGGPTGSYNEQFF	TRBV27	TRBJ2-1
CASSQEGTGAVF	TRBV3-1/TRBV3-2	TRBJ1-4
CASLTSGRSREQYF	TRBV6-6	TRBJ2-7
CASSLGTGGNEQFF	TRBV7-9	TRBJ2-1
CATSDPSGERLSSYNEQFF	TRBV24-1	TRBJ2-1
CASSVGLRLAVTDTQYF	TRBV9	TRBJ2-3
CASSRSGDSNQPQHF	TRBV28	TRBJ1-5
CASSQTSGSRHEQFF	TRBV3-1/TRBV3-2	TRBJ2-1
CASSVGGGSLSSYNEQFF	TRBV9	TRBJ2-1
CASSFRGSGANVLTF	TRBV5-6	TRBJ2-6
CASSSTAGGSYEQYF	TRBV6-6	TRBJ2-7
CASSSSATQGQPSGNTIYF	TRBV21-1	TRBJ1-3
CASSSPGLAGGQNEQYF	TRBV7-2	TRBJ2-7
CATRSGGNEQFF	TRBV27	TRBJ2-1
CASSQGEGQGHGYTF	TRBV4-1	TRBJ1-2
CASSRERINEQFF	TRBV7-2	TRBJ2-1
CASSLDGMGTPTQFF	TRBV7-9	TRBJ2-1
CASRLTDNTEAFF	TRBV5-1	TRBJ1-1
CASSPTGWGGYTF	TRBV5-1	TRBJ1-2
CASSQDGQVHQPQHF	TRBV4-2	TRBJ1-5
CATSSRANSPLHF	TRBV15	TRBJ1-6
CASSPAGQVGYTF	TRBV18	TRBJ1-2